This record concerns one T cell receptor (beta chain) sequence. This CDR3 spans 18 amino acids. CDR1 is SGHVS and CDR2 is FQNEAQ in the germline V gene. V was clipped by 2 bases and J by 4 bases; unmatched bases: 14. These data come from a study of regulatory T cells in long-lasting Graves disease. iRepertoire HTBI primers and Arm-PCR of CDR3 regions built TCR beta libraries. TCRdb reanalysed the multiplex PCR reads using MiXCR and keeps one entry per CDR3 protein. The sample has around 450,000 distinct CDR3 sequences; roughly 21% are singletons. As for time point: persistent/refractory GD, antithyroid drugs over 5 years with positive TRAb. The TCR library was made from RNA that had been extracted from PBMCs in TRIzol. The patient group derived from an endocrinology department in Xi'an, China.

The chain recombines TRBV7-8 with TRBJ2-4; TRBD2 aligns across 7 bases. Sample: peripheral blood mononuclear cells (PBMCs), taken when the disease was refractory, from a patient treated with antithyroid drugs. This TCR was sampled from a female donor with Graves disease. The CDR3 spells CASSLHPRGTSVKNIQYF. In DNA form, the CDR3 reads TGTGCCAGCAGCTTACACCCCCGAGGAACTAGCGTAAAAAACATTCAGTACTTC.